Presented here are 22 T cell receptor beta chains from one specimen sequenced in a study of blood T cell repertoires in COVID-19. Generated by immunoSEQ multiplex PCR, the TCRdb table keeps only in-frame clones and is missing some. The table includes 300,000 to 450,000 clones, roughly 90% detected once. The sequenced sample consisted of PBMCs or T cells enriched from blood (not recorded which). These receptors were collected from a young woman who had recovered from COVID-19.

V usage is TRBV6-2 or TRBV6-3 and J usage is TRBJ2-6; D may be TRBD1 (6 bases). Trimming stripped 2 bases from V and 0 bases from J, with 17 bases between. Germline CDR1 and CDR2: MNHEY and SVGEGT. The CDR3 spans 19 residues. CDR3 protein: CASSYTRGQTDSGANVLTF. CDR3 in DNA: TGTGCCAGCAGTTACACCAGGGGACAAACCGACTCTGGGGCCAACGTCCTGACTTTC.

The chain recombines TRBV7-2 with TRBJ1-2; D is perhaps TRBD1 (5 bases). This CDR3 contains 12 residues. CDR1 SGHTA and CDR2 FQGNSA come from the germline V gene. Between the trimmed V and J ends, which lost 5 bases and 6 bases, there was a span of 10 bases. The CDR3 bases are TGTGCCAGCAGCGGGGAGGGGAATGGCTACACCTTC. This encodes CASSGEGNGYTF.

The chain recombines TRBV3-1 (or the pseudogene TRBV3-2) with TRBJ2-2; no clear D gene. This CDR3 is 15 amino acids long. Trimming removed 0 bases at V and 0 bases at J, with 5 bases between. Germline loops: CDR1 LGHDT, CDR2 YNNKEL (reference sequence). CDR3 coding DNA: TGTGCCAGCAGCCAAGATTCATCGAACACCGGGGAGCTGTTTTTT. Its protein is CASSQDSSNTGELFF.

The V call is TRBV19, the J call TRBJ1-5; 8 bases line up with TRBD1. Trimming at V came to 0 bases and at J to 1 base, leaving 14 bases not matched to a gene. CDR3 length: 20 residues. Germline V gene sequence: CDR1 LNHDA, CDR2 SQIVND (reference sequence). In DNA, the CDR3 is TGTGCCAGTAGTATAGATCGGACAGGGAAGGAGCGATGGAGCAATCAGCCCCAGCATTTT. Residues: CASSIDRTGKERWSNQPQHF.

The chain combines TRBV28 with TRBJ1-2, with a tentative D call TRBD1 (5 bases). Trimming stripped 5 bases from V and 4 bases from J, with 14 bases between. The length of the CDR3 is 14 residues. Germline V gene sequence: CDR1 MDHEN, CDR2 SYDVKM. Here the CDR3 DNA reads TGTGCCAGCAGTCCCCCCCGGACAACCTATGGCTACACCTTC. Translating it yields CASSPPRTTYGYTF.

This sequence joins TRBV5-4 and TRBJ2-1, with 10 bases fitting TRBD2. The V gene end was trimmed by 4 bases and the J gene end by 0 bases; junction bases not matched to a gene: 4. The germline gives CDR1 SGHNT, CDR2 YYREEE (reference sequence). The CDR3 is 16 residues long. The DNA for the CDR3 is TGTGCCAGCAGCCCGGGACTAGCGAGCTCCTACAATGAGCAGTTCTTC. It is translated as CASSPGLASSYNEQFF.

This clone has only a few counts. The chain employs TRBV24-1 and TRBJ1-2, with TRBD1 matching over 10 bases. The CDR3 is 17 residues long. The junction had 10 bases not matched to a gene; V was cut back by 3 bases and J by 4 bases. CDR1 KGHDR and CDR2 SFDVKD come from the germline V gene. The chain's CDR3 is CATSDAPGTGAGYGYTF. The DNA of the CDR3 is TGTGCCACCAGTGATGCGCCCGGGACAGGGGCGGGCTATGGCTACACCTTC.

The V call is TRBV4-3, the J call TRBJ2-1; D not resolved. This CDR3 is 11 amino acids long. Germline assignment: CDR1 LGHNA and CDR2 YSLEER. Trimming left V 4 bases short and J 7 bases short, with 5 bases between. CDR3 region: CASSRLNEQFF. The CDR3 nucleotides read TGCGCCAGCAGCCGTCTAAATGAGCAGTTCTTC.

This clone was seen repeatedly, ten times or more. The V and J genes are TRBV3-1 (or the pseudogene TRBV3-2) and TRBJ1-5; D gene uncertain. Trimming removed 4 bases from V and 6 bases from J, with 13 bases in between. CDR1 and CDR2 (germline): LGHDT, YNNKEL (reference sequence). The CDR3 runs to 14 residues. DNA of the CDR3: TGTGCCAGCAGCCTAAGCGGACGGATTCAGCCCCAGCATTTT. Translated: CASSLSGRIQPQHF.

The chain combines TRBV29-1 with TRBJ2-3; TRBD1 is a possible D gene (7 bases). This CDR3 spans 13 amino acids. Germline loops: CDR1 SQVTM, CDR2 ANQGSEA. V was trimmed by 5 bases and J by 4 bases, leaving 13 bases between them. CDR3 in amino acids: CSVNRGGADTQYF. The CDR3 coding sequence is TGCAGCGTTAACAGGGGAGGCGCAGATACGCAGTATTTT.

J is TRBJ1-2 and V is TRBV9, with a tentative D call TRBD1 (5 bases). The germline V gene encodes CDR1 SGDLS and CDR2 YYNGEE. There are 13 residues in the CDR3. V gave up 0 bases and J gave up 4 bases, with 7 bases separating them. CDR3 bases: TGTGCCAGCAGCGTAGCTACAGGCTATGGCTACACCTTC. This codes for CASSVATGYGYTF.

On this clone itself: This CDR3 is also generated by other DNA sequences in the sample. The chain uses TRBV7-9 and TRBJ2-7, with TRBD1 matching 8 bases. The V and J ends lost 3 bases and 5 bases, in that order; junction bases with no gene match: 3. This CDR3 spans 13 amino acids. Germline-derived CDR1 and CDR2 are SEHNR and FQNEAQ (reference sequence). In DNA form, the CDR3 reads TGTGCCAGCAGCTTGCAGGGGGCTCACGAGCAGTACTTC. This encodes CASSLQGAHEQYF.

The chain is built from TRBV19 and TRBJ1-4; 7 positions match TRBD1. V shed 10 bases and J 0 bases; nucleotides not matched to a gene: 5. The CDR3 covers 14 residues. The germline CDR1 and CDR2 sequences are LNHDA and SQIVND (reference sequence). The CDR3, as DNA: TGTGCCACCCGACAGGGAGCAACTAATGAAAAACTGTTTTTT. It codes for CATRQGATNEKLFF.

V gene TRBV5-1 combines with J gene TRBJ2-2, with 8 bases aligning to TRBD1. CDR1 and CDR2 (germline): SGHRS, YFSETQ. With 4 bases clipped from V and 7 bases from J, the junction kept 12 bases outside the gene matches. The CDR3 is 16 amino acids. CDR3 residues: CASSEGQGRLGGELFF. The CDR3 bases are TGCGCCAGCAGCGAAGGACAGGGACGTCTGGGCGGGGAGCTGTTTTTT.

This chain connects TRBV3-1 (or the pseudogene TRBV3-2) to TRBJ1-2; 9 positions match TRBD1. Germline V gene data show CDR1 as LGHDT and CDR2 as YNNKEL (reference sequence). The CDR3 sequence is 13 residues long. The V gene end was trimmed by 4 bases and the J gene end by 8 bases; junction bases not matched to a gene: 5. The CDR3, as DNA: TGTGCCAGCAGCCTCCCGGGACAGGGAGGCTACACCTTC. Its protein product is CASSLPGQGGYTF.

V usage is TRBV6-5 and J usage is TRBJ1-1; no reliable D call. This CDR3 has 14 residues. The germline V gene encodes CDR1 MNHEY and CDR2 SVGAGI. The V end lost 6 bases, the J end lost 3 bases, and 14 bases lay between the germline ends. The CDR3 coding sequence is TGTGCCAGCAGACTACCTGAACCGGACACTGAAGCTTTCTTT. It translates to CASRLPEPDTEAFF.

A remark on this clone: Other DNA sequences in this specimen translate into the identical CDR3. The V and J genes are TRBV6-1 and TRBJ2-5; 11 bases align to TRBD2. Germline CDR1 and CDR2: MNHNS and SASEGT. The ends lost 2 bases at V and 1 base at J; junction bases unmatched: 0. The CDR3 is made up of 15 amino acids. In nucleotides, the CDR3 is TGTGCCAGCAGTGAACTAGCGGGGGGCCAAGAGACCCAGTACTTC. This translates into CASSELAGGQETQYF.

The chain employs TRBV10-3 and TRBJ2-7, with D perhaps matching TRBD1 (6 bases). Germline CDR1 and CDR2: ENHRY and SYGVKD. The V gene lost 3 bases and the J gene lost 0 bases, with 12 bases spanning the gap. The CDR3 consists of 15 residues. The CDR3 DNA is TGTGCCATCAGTGATGGAGGCAGGGGCTCCTACGAGCAGTACTTC. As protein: CAISDGGRGSYEQYF.

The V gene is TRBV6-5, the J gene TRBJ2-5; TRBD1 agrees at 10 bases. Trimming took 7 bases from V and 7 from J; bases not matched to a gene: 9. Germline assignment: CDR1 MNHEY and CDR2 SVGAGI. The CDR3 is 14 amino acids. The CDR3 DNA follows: TGTGCCAGCATTTGGGACAGGGGATCGGGGACCCAGTACTTC. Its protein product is CASIWDRGSGTQYF.

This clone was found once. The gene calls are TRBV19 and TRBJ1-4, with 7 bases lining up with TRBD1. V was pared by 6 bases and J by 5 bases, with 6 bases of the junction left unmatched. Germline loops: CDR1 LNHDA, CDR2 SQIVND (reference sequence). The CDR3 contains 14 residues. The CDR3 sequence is CASSSGTANEKLFF. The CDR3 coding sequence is TGTGCCAGTAGCTCCGGGACAGCAAATGAAAAACTGTTTTTT.

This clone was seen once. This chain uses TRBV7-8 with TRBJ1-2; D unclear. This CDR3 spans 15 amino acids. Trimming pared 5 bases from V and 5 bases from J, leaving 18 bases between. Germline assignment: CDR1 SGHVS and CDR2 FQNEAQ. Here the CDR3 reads CASSPVKQSLYGYTF. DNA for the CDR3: TGTGCCAGCAGCCCAGTAAAACAGAGCCTATATGGCTACACCTTC.

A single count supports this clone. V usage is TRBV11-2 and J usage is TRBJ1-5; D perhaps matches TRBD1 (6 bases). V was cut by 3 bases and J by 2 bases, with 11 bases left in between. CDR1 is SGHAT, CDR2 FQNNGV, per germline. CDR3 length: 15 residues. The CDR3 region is CASSLNRAGNQPQHF. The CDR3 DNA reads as TGTGCCAGCAGCTTGAACAGGGCCGGCAATCAGCCCCAGCATTTT. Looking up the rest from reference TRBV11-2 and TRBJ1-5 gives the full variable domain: EAGVAQSPRYKIIEKRQSVAFWCNPISGHATLYWYQQILGQGPKLLIQFQNNGVVDDSQLPKDRFSAERLKGVDSTLKIQPAKLEDSAVYLCASSLNRAGNQPQHFGDGTRLSIL.